This paragraph covers one T cell receptor beta chain sequence. The target antigen is unknown. This sample is part of a study of shared clonotypes between healthy human individuals. Study results and limitations: Incomplete sequencing of sorted subsets was indicated by rarefaction despite large depth.

Only in-frame clones appear in the TCRdb table, and some are missing; sequencing was by immunoSEQ multiplex PCR. Among 950,000 to 1,300,000 clones listed, around 76% were seen once. Trimming cost V 0 bases and J 1 base, with 9 bases left between them. This CDR3 has 15 residues. The TCR sequence derives from a man in his late teens or twenties in good health. The rearrangement uses TRBV5-3 and TRBJ2-3; D tentatively fits TRBD1 or TRBD2 (5 bases each). TRBV5-3 is an ORF, and what it does is uncertain. Source material: memory CD4+ T cells sorted from blood. Subset here: CD45RA-negative fraction. The CDR3 DNA reads TGTGCCAGAAGCTTGGGAGGGACCTGCACAGATACGCAGTATTTT. Amino acids: CARSLGGTCTDTQYF.